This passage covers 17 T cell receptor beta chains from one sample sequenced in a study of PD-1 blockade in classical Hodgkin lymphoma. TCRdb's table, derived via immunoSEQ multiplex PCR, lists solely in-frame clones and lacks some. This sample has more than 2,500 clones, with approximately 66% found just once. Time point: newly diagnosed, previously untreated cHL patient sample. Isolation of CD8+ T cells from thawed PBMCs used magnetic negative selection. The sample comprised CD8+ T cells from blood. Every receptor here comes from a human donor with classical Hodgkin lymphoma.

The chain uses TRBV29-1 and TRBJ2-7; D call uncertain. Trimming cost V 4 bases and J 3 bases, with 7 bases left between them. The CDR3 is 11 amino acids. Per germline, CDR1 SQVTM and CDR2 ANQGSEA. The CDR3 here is CSVGDGYEQYF. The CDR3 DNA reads TGCAGCGTTGGTGACGGCTACGAGCAGTACTTC.

The CDR3 DNA reads TGTGCCAGCAGCGAGACCGGGTGGGACGTGACAGATACGCAGTATTTT. This encodes CASSETGWDVTDTQYF. The chain has TRBV9 and TRBJ2-3; D could derive from TRBD1 or TRBD2 (5 bases each). V lost 3 bases, J lost 3 bases, and 17 bases lay in between. Per germline, CDR1 SGDLS and CDR2 YYNGEE. This CDR3 has 16 amino acids.

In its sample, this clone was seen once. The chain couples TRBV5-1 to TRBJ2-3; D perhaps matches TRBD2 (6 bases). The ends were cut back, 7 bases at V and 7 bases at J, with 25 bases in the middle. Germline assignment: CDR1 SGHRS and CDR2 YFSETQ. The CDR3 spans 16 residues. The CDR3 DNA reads TGCGCCAGCCGAATCCAGGGAGGTCATCGGATATATACGCAGTATTTT. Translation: CASRIQGGHRIYTQYF.

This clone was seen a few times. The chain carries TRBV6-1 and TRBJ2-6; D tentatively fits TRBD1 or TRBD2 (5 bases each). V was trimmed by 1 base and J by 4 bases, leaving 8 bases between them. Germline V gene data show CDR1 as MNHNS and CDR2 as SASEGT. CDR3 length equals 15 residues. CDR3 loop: CASSEVGAGANVLTF. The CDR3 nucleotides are TGTGCCAGCAGTGAAGTCGGGGCCGGGGCCAACGTCCTGACTTTC.

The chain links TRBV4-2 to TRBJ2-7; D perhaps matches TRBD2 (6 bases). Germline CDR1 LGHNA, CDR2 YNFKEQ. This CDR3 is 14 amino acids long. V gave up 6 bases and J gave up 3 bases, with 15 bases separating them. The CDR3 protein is CASRDRDSGYEQYF. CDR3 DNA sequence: TGTGCCAGCAGAGACCGGGACTCAGGCTACGAGCAGTACTTC.

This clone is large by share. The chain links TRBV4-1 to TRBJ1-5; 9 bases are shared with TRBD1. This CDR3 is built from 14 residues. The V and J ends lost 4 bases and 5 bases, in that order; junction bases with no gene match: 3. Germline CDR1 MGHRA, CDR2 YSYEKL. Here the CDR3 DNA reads TGCGCCAGCAGCCGGGGACAGGGAGATCAGCCCCAGCATTTT. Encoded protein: CASSRGQGDQPQHF.

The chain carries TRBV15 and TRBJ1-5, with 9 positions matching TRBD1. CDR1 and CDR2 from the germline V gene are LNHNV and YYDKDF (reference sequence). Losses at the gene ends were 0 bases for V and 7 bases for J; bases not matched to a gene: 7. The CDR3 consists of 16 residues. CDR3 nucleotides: TGTGCCACCAGCAGAGATTGGGGACAGGGTTGGCAGCCCCAGCATTTT. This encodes CATSRDWGQGWQPQHF.

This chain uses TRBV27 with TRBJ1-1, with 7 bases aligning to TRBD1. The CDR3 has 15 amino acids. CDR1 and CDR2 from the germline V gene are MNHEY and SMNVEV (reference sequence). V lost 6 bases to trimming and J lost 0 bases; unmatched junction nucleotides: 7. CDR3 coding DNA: TGTGCCAGCAGGCAGGCAGGGGGGTTGAACACTGAAGCTTTCTTT. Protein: CASRQAGGLNTEAFF.

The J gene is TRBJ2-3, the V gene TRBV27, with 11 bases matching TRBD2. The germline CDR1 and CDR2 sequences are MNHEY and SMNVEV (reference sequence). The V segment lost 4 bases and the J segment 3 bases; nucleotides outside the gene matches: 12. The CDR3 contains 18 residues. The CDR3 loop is CASSSTALAGGVTDTQYF. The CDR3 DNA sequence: TGTGCCAGCAGTTCGACCGCTTTAGCGGGAGGGGTGACAGATACGCAGTATTTT.

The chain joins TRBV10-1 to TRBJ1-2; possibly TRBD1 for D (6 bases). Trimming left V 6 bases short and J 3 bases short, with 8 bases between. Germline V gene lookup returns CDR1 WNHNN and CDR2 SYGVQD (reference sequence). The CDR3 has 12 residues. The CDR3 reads CASRTGYYGYTF. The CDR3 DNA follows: TGCGCCAGCAGAACAGGGTACTATGGCTACACCTTC.

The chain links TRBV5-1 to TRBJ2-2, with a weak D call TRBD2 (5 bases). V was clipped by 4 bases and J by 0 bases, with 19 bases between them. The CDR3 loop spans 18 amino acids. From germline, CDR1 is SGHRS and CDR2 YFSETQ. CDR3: CASSPYTRSPANTGELFF. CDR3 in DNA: TGCGCCAGCAGCCCCTATACTAGAAGCCCGGCGAACACCGGGGAGCTGTTTTTT.

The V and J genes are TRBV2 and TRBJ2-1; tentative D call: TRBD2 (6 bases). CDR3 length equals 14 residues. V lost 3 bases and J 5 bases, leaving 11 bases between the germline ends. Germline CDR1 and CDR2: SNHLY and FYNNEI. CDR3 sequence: CASSDRDFDNEQFF. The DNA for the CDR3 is TGTGCCAGCAGTGACCGGGACTTTGACAATGAGCAGTTCTTC. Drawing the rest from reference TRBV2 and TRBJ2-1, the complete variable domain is EPEVTQTPSHQVTQMGQEVILRCVPISNHLYFYWYRQILGQKVEFLVSFYNNEISEKSEIFDDQFSVERPDGSNFTLKIRSTKLEDSAMYFCASSDRDFDNEQFFGPGTRLTVL.

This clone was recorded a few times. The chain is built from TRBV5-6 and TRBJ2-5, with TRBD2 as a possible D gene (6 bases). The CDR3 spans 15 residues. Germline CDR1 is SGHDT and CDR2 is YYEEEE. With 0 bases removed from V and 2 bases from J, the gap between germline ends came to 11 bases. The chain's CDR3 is CASSLVWGGQETQYF. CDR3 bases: TGTGCCAGCAGCTTGGTATGGGGAGGTCAAGAGACCCAGTACTTC. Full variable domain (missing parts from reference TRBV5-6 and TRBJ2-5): DAGVTQSPTHLIKTRGQQVTLRCSPKSGHDTVSWYQQALGQGPQFIFQYYEEEERQRGNFPDRFSGHQFPNYSSELNVNALLLGDSALYLCASSLVWGGQETQYFGPGTRLLVL.

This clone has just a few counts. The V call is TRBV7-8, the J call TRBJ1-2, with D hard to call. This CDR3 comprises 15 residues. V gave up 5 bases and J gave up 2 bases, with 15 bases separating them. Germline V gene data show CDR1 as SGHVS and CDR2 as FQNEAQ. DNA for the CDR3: TGTGCCAGCAGCCTACGGCGTGGTATGAACTATGGCTACACCTTC. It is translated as CASSLRRGMNYGYTF.

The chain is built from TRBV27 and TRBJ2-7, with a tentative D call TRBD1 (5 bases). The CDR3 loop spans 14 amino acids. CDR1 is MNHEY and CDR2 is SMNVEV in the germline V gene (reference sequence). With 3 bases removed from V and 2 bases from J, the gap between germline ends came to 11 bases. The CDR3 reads CASSFEGETYEQYF. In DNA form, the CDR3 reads TGTGCCAGCAGTTTTGAAGGGGAAACCTACGAGCAGTACTTC.

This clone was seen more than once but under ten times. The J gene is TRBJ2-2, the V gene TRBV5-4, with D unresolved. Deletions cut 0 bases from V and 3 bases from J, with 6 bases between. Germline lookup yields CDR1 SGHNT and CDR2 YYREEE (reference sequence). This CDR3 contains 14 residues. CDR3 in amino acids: CASSLGLDTGELFF. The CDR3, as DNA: TGTGCCAGCAGCTTGGGACTGGACACCGGGGAGCTGTTTTTT. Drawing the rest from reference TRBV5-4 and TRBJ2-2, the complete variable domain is ETGVTQSPTHLIKTRGQQVTLRCSSQSGHNTVSWYQQALGQGPQFIFQYYREEENGRGNFPPRFSGLQFPNYSSELNVNALELDDSALYLCASSLGLDTGELFFGEGSRLTVL.

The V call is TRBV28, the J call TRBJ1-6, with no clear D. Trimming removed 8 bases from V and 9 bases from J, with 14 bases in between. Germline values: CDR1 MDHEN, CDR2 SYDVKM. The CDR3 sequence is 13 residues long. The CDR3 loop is CASHNRDASPLHF. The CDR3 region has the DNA TGTGCCAGCCATAATAGAGACGCTTCACCCCTCCACTTT.